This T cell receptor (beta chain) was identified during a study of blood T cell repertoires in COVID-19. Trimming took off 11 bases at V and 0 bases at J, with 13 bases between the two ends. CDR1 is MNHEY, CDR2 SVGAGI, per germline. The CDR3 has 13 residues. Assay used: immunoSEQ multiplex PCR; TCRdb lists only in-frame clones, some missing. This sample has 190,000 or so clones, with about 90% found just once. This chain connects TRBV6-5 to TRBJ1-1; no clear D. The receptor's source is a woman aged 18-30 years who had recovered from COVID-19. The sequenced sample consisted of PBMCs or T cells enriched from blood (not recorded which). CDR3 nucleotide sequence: TGTGCCGTGGAGTCCTTGATGAACACTGAAGCTTTCTTT. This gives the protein CAVESLMNTEAFF.